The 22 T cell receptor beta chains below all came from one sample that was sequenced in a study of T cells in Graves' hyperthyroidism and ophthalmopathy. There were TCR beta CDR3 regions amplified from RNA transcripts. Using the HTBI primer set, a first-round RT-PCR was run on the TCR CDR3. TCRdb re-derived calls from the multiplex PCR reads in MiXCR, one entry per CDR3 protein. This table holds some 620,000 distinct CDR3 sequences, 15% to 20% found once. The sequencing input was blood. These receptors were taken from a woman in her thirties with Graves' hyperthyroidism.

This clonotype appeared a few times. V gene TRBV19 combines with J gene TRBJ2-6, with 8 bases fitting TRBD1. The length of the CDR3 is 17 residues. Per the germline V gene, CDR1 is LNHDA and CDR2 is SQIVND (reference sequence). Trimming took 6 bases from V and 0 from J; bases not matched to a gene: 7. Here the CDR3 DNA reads TGTGCCAGTAGGGACAGGGATTCAAGCTCTGGGGCCAACGTCCTGACTTTC. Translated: CASRDRDSSSGANVLTF.

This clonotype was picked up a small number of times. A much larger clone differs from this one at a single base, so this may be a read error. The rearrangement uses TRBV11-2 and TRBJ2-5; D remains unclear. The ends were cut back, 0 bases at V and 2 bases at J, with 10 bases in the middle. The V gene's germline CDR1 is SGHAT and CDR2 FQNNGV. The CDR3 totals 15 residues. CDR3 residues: CASSLDWAKQETQYF. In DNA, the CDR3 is TGTGCCAGCAGCTTAGATTGGGCAAAACAAGAGACCCAGTACTTC.

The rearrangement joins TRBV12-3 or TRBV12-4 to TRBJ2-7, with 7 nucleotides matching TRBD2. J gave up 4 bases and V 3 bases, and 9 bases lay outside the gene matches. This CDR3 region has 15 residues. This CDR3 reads CASSFNAGAPYEQYF. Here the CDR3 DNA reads TGTGCCAGCAGTTTTAATGCGGGAGCGCCTTACGAGCAGTACTTC.

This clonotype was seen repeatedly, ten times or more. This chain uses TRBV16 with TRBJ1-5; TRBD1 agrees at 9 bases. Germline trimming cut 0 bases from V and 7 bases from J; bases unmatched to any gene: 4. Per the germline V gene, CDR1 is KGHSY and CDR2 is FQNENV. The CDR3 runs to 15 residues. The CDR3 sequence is CASSQSGQGIQPQHF. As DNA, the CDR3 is TGTGCCAGCAGCCAATCGGGACAGGGTATACAGCCCCAGCATTTT.

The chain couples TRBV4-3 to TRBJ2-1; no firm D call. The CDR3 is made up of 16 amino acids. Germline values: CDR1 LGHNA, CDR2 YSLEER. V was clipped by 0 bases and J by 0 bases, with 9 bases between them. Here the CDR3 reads CASSQDRADSYNEQFF. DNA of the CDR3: TGCGCCAGCAGCCAAGATCGGGCAGACTCCTACAATGAGCAGTTCTTC.

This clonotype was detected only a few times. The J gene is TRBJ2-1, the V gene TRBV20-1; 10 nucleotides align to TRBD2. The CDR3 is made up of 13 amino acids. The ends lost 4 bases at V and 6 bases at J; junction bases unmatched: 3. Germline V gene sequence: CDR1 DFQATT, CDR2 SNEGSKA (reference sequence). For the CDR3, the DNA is TGCAGTGCTACCGGACTAGCGGTCAATGAGCAGTTCTTC. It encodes CSATGLAVNEQFF.

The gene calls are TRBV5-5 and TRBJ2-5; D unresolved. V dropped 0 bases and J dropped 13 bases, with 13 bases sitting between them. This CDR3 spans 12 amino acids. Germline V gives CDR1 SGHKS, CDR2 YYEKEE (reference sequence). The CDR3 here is CASSLELDRLYF. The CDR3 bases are TGTGCCAGCAGCTTGGAGCTAGATCGTTTGTACTTC. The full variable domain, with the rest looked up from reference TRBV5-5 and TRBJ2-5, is DAGVTQSPTHLIKTRGQQVTLRCSPISGHKSVSWYQQVLGQGPQFIFQYYEKEERGRGNFPDRFSARQFPNYSSELNVNALLLGDSALYLCASSLELDRLYFGPGTRLLVL.

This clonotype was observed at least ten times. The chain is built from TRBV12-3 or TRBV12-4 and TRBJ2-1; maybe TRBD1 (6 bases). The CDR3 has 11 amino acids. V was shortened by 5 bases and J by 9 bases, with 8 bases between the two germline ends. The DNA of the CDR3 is TGTGCCAGCAGTACAGGGATTGAGCAGTTCTTC. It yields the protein CASSTGIEQFF.

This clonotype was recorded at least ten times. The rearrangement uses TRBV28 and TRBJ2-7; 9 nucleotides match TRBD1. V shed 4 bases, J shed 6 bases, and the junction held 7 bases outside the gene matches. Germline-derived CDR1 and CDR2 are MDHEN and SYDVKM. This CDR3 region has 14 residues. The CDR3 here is CASSSPGQGGEQYF. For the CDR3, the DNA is TGTGCCAGCAGTTCACCGGGACAGGGTGGCGAGCAGTACTTC.

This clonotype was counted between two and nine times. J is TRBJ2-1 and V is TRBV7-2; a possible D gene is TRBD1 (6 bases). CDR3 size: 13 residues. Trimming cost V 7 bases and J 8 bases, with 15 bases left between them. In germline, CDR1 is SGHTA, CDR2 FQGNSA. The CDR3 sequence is CASNAGARDEQFF. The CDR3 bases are TGTGCCAGCAACGCAGGGGCCAGGGATGAGCAGTTCTTC. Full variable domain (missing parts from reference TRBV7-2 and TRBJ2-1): GAGVSQSPSNKVTEKGKDVELRCDPISGHTALYWYRQSLGQGLEFLIYFQGNSAPDKSGLPSDRFSAERTGGSVSTLTIQRTQQEDSAVYLCASNAGARDEQFFGPGTRLTVL.

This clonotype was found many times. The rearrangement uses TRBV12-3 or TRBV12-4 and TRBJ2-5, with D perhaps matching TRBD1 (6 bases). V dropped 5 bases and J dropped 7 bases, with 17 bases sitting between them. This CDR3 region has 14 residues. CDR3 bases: TGTGCCAGCAGTCCGTTGGGACAAGTTCGGACCCAGTACTTC. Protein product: CASSPLGQVRTQYF.

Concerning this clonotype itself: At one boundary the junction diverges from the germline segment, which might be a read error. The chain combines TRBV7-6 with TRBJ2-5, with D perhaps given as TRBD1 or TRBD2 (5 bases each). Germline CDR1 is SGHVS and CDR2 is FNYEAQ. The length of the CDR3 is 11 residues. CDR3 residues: CASSLLGRLNF. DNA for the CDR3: TGTGCCAGCAGTTTATTGGGACGTTTGAACTTC.

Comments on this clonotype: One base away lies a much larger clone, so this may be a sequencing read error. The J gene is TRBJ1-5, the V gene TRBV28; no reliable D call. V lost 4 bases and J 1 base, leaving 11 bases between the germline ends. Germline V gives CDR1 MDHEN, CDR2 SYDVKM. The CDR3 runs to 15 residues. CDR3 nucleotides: TGTGCCAGCAGTTCCCAGCAGATCAGCAATCAGCCCCAGCATTTT. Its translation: CASSSQQISNQPQHF.

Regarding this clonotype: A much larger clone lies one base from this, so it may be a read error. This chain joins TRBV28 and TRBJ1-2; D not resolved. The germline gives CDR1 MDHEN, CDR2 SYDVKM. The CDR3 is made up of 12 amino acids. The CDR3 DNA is TGTGCCAGCAGACCGGGATCATATGGCTACATCTTC. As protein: CASRPGSYGYIF.

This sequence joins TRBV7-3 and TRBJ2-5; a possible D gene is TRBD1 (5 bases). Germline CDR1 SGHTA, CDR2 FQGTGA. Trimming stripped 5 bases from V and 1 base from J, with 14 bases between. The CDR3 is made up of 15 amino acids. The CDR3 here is CASSQIGRGQETQYF. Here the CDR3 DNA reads TGTGCCAGCAGCCAGATAGGAAGGGGCCAAGAGACCCAGTACTTC.

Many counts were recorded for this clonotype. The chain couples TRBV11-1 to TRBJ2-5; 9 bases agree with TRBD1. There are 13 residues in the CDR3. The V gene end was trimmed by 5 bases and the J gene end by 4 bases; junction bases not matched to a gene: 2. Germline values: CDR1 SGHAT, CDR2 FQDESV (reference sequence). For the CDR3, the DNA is TGTGCCAGCAGCACGACAGGGGGAGAGACCCAGTACTTC. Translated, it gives CASSTTGGETQYF.

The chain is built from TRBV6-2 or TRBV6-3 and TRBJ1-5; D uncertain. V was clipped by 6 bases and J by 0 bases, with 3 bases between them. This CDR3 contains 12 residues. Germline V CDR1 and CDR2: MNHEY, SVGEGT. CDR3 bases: TGTGCCAGCAGGATTAGCAATCAGCCCCAGCATTTT. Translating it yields CASRISNQPQHF.

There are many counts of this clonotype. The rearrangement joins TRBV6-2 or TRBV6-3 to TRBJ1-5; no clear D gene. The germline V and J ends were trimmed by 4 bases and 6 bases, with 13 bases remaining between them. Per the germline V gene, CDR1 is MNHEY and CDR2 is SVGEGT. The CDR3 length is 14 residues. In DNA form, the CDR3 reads TGTGCCAGCAGTTGGACGGGAGCAGGTCAGCCCCAGCATTTT. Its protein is CASSWTGAGQPQHF.

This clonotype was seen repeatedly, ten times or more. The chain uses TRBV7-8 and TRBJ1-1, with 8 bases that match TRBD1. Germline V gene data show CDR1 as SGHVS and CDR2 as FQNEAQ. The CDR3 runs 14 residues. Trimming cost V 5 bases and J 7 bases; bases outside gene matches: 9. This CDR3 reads CASSQPGGADEAFF. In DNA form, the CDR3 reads TGTGCCAGCAGCCAACCAGGGGGCGCGGATGAAGCTTTCTTT. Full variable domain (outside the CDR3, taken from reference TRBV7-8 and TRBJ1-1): GAGVSQSPRYKVAKRGQDVALRCDPISGHVSLFWYQQALGQGPEFLTYFQNEAQLDKSGLPSDRFFAERPEGSVSTLKIQRTQQEDSAVYLCASSQPGGADEAFFGQGTRLTVV.

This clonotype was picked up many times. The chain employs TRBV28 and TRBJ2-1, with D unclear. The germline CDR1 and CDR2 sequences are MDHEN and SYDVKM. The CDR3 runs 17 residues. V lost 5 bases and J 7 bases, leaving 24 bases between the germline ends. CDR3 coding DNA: TGTGCCAGCAGTCTCCCGGGCACTCCAGACTCGAGAAATGAGCAGTTCTTC. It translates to CASSLPGTPDSRNEQFF. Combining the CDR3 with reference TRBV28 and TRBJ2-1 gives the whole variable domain DVKVTQSSRYLVKRTGEKVFLECVQDMDHENMFWYRQDPGLGLRLIYFSYDVKMKEKGDIPEGYSVSREKKERFSLILESASTNQTSMYLCASSLPGTPDSRNEQFFGPGTRLTVL.

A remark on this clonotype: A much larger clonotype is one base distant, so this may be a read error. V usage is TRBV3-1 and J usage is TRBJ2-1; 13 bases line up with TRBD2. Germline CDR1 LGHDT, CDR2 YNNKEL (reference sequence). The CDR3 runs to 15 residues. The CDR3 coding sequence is TGTGCCAGCAGCTTACTAGCGGGAGGGCCCTATGAGCGGTTCTTC. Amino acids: CASSLLAGGPYERFF.

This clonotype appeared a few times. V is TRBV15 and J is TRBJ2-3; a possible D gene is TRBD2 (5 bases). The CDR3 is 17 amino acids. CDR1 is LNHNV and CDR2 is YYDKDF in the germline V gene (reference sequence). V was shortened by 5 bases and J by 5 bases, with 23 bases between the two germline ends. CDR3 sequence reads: CATSPEPRTGKRDTQYF. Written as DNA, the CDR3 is TGTGCCACCAGCCCCGAACCGAGGACTGGGAAGAGAGATACGCAGTATTTT.